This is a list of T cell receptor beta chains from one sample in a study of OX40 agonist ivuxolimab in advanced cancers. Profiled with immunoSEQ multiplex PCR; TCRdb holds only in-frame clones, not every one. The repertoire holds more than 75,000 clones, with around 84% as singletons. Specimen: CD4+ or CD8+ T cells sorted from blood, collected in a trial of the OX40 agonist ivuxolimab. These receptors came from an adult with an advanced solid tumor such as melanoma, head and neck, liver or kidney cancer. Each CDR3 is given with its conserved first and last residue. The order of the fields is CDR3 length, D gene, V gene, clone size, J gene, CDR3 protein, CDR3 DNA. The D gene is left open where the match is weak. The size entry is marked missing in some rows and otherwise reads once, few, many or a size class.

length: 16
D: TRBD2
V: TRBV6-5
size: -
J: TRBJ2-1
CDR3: CASSYLAGSSYNEQFF
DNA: TGTGCCAGCAGTTACTTAGCGGGGAGCTCCTACAATGAGCAGTTCTTC

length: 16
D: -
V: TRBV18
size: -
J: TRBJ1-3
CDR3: CASSPMDPSSGNTIYF
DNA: TGTGCCAGCTCACCAATGGACCCGAGCTCTGGAAACACCATATATTTT

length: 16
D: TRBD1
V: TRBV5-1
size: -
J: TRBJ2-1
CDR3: CASSSGTGDKYNEQFF
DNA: TGCGCCAGCAGCTCCGGGACAGGGGATAAGTACAATGAGCAGTTCTTC

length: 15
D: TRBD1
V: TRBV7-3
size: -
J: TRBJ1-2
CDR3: CASSPTGTANYGYTF
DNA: TGTGCCAGCAGCCCGACTGGGACAGCAAACTATGGCTACACCTTC

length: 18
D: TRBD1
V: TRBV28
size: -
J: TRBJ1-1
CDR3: CASSLPTKDRRLNTEAFF
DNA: TGTGCCAGCAGTTTACCCACAAAGGACAGGCGCCTGAACACTGAAGCTTTCTTT

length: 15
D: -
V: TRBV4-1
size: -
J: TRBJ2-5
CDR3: CASSQVLVHQETQYF
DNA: TGCGCCAGCAGCCAAGTGCTAGTCCACCAAGAGACCCAGTACTTC

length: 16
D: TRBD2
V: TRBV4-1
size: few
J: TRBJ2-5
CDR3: CASRLSWTSGSETQYF
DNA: TGCGCCAGCAGGCTTTCTTGGACTAGCGGGAGTGAGACCCAGTACTTC

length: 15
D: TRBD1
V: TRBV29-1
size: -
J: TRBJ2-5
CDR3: CSVEGGQVPQETQYF
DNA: TGCAGCGTTGAAGGGGGACAGGTACCACAAGAGACCCAGTACTTC

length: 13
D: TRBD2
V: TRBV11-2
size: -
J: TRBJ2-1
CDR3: CASSSTSSNEQFF
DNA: TGTGCCAGCAGCTCGACTAGCAGCAATGAGCAGTTCTTC

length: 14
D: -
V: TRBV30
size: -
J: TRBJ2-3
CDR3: CAWSVRVGVGTQYF
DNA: TGTGCCTGGAGTGTAAGGGTGGGGGTTGGTACGCAGTATTTT

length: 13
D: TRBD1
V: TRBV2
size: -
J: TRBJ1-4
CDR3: CASIPAGGEKLFF
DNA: TGTGCCAGCATACCGGCAGGGGGTGAAAAACTGTTTTTT

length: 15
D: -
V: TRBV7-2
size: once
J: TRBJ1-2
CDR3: CASSPYQGTSYGYTF
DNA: TGTGCCAGCAGCCCCTATCAAGGGACCAGCTATGGCTACACCTTC

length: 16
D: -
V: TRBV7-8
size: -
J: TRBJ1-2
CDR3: CASSLVTAGGSYGYTF
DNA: TGTGCCAGCAGCTTAGTAACGGCTGGGGGAAGTTATGGCTACACCTTC

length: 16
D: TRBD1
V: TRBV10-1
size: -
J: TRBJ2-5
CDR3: CASSETGQGRRGTQYF
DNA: TGCGCCAGCAGTGAAACGGGACAGGGGAGGCGTGGGACCCAGTACTTC

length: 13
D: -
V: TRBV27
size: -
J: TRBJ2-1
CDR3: CASSFRTYNEQFF
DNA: TGTGCCAGCAGTTTTAGGACCTACAATGAGCAGTTCTTC

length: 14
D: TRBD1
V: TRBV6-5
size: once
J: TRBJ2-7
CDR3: CASSRDRGPGEQYF
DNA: TGTGCCAGCAGTCGGGACAGGGGGCCGGGGGAGCAGTACTTC

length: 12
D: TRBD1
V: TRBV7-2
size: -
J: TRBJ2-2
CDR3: CASSSRGRELFF
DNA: TGTGCCAGCAGCTCCAGGGGGCGCGAGCTGTTTTTT

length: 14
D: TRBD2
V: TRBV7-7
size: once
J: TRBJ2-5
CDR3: CASGLAGGQETQYF
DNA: TGTGCCAGCGGACTAGCGGGAGGCCAAGAGACCCAGTACTTC

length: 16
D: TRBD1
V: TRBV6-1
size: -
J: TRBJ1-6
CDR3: CASSEVGTGWNSPLHF
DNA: TGTGCCAGCAGTGAAGTGGGGACAGGGTGGAATTCACCCCTCCACTTT

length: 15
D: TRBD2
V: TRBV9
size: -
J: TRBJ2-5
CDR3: CASSLSGGTQETQYF
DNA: TGTGCCAGCAGCCTAAGCGGGGGGACGCAAGAGACCCAGTACTTC

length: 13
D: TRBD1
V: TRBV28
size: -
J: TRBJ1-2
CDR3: CAGGGGIENGYTF
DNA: TGTGCAGGGGGAGGGGGCATAGAGAATGGCTACACCTTC

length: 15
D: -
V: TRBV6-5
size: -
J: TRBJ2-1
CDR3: CASSPGIWSYNEQFF
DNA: TGTGCCAGCAGTCCAGGGATATGGTCCTACAATGAGCAGTTCTTC

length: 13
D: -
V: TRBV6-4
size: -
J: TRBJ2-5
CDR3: CASSDQLGETQYF
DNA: TGTGCCAGCAGTGACCAGCTGGGGGAGACCCAGTACTTC

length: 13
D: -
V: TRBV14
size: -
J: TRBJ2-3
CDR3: CASSPVGADTQYF
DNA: TGTGCCAGCAGCCCAGTGGGGGCAGATACGCAGTATTTT

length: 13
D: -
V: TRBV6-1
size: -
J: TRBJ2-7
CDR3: CASSELSSYEQYF
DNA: TGTGCCAGCAGTGAACTGAGCTCCTACGAGCAGTACTTC

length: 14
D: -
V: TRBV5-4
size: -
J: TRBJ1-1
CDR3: CASSGQRSNTEAFF
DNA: TGTGCCAGCAGCGGCCAAAGATCTAACACTGAAGCTTTCTTT

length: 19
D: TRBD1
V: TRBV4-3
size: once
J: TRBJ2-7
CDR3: CASSQDRTGGGVASYEQYF
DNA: TGCGCCAGCAGCCAGGATCGGACAGGGGGTGGCGTCGCCTCCTACGAGCAGTACTTC

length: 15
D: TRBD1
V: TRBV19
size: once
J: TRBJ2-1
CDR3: CASSTTGLMVNEQFF
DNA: TGTGCCAGTAGTACGACAGGGTTAATGGTTAATGAGCAGTTCTTC

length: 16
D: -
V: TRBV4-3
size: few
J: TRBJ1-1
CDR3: CASSLGGAGVNTEAFF
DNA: TGCGCCAGCAGCCTAGGGGGTGCAGGGGTGAACACTGAAGCTTTCTTT

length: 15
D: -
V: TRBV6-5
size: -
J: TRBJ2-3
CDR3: CAISGYPGEGDTQYF
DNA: TGTGCCATCAGTGGATACCCAGGGGAGGGAGATACGCAGTATTTT

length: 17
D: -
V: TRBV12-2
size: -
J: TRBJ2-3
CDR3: CASRFFMGRGASDTQYF
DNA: TGTGCAAGTCGCTTTTTTATGGGGCGGGGGGCCTCGGATACGCAGTATTTT

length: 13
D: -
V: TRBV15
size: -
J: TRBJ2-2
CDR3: CATSRQGSVELFF
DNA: TGTGCCACCAGCAGACAGGGTTCGGTGGAGCTGTTTTTT

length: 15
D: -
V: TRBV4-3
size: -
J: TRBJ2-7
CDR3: CASSQDRRGAYEQYF
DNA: TGCGCCAGCAGCCAAGATCGCAGGGGGGCCTACGAGCAGTACTTC

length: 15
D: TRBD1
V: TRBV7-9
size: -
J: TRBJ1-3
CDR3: CASSKTGAGGNTIYF
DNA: TGTGCCAGCAGCAAGACAGGGGCTGGTGGAAACACCATATATTTT

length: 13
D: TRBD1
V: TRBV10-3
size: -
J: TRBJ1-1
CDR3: CAISEAGGTEAFF
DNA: TGTGCCATCAGTGAGGCAGGGGGCACTGAAGCTTTCTTT

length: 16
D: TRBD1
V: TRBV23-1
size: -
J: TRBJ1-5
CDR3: CASSHQDRESNQPQHF
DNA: TGCGCCAGCAGTCACCAGGACAGGGAAAGCAATCAGCCCCAGCATTTT

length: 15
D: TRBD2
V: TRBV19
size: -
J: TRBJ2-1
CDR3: CASSKTLADYNEQFF
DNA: TGTGCCAGTAGTAAGACCCTAGCGGATTACAATGAGCAGTTCTTC

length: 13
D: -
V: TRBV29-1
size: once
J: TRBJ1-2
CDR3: CSVSGSSNYGYTF
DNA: TGCAGCGTCTCAGGTTCCTCTAACTATGGCTACACCTTC

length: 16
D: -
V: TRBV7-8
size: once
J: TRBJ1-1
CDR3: CASSLGGGRASTEAFF
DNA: TGTGCCAGCAGCTTAGGGGGCGGCAGGGCGTCTACTGAAGCTTTCTTT

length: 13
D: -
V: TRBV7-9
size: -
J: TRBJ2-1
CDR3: CASSWPDPQEQFF
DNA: TGTGCCAGCAGCTGGCCCGACCCCCAGGAGCAGTTCTTC

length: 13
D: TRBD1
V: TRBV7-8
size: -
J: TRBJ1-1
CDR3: CASSTDRVGQAFF
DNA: TGTGCCAGCAGCACCGACAGGGTTGGCCAAGCTTTCTTT

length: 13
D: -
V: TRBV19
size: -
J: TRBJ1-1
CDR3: CASSSAWPPRWFF
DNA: TGTGCCAGTAGTTCCGCCTGGCCCCCGCGATGGTTCTTT

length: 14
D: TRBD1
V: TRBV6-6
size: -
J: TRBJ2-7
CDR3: CASSYGTETYEQYF
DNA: TGTGCCAGCAGTTACGGGACAGAGACCTACGAGCAGTACTTC

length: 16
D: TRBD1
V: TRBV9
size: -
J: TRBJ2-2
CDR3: CASSVAGTGGTGELFF
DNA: TGTGCCAGCAGCGTAGCAGGGACAGGGGGCACCGGGGAGCTGTTTTTT

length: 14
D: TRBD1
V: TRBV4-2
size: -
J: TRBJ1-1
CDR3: CASSQAGQGVEAFF
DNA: TGTGCCAGCAGCCAAGCGGGACAGGGAGTTGAAGCTTTCTTT

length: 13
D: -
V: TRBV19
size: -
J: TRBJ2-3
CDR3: CASSIQDRDTQYF
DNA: TGTGCCAGTAGTATACAGGATAGGGATACGCAGTATTTT

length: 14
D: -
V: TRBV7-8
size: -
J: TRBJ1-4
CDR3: CASSRGAVNEKLFF
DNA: TGTGCCAGCAGCCGTGGGGCAGTTAATGAAAAACTGTTTTTT

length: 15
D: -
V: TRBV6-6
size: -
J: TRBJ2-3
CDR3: CASSSRGQSTDTQYF
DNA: TGTGCCAGCAGTTCCAGGGGTCAAAGCACAGATACGCAGTATTTT

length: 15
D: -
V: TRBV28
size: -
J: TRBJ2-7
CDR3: CASSFAGQNFYEQYF
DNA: TGTGCCAGCAGTTTCGCGGGACAGAACTTCTACGAGCAGTACTTC

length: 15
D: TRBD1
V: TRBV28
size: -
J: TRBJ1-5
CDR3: CASSLGTGGGQPQHF
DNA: TGTGCCAGCAGTTTAGGGACAGGGGGGGGTCAGCCCCAGCATTTT

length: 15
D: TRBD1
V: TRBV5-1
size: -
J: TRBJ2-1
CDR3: CASSATGGPYNEQFF
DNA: TGCGCCAGCAGCGCGACAGGGGGCCCTTACAATGAGCAGTTCTTC

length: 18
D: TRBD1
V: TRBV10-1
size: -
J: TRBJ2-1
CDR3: CASSEPETGGLSYNEQFF
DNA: TGCGCCAGCAGTGAACCGGAGACAGGGGGCCTCTCCTACAATGAGCAGTTCTTC

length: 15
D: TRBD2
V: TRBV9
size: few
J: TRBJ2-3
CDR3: CASSVDPSGTDTQYF
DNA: TGTGCCAGCAGCGTAGATCCTAGCGGTACAGATACGCAGTATTTT

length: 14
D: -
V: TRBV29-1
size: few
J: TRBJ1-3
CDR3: CSVEESAIGNTIYF
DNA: TGCAGCGTTGAGGAGTCGGCTATAGGAAACACCATATATTTT

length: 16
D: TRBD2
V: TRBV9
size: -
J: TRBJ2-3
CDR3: CASSVDTSAHTDTQYF
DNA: TGTGCCAGCAGCGTAGACACTAGCGCCCACACAGATACGCAGTATTTT

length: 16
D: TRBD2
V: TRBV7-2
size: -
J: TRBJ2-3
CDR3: CASSLIPGGSTDTQYF
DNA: TGTGCCAGCAGCTTAATTCCGGGGGGGAGCACAGATACGCAGTATTTT

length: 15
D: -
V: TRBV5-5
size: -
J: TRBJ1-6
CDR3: CASSTGQHNNSPLHF
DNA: TGTGCCAGCAGCACCGGACAACACAATAATTCACCCCTCCACTTT